Listed below are T cell receptor beta chains from one sample, sequenced in a study of cytomegalovirus exposure and HLA in healthy donors. Sequencing used immunoSEQ multiplex PCR; TCRdb keeps in-frame clones, though not all of them. The sample lists about 170,000 clones, over 65% occurring once. The sequencing sample was made of PBMCs. The receptors were gathered from a man between 40 and 49 years old in good health and CMV-seropositive. The CDR3 runs from the conserved cysteine through the conserved F or W. The order of the fields is V gene, D gene, clone size, J gene, CDR3 protein, CDR3 DNA. A D gene is named only where the DNA matches it firmly. Not every row has a clone size; where given, it reads once, few, many or a size class.

v_call: TRBV7-9
d_call: TRBD1
clone_size: NA
j_call: TRBJ2-7
cdr3_aa: CASSSYPQDRSSYEQYF
cdr3_nt: TGTGCCAGCAGCTCTTACCCCCAGGACAGGAGCTCCTACGAGCAGTACTTC

v_call: TRBV11-2
d_call: TRBD2
clone_size: few
j_call: TRBJ2-3
cdr3_aa: CASSSPLAGHTDTQYF
cdr3_nt: TGTGCCAGCAGCTCGCCACTAGCGGGGCACACAGATACGCAGTATTTT

v_call: TRBV2
d_call: NA
clone_size: NA
j_call: TRBJ1-1
cdr3_aa: CASSGAGETEAFF
cdr3_nt: TGTGCCAGCAGTGGGGCCGGGGAGACTGAAGCTTTCTTT

v_call: TRBV19
d_call: NA
clone_size: NA
j_call: TRBJ1-2
cdr3_aa: CASSNFYGYTF
cdr3_nt: TGTGCCAGCTCTAACTTCTATGGCTACACCTTC

v_call: TRBV28
d_call: TRBD1
clone_size: NA
j_call: TRBJ1-2
cdr3_aa: CASSSDRSDRIPYGYTF
cdr3_nt: TGTGCCAGCAGTTCAGATCGTTCGGACAGGATTCCCTATGGCTACACCTTC

v_call: TRBV9
d_call: NA
clone_size: NA
j_call: TRBJ2-3
cdr3_aa: CASQWRADTDTQYF
cdr3_nt: TGTGCCAGCCAATGGCGGGCTGACACAGATACGCAGTATTTT

v_call: TRBV19
d_call: NA
clone_size: NA
j_call: TRBJ1-2
cdr3_aa: CASRGVGIPYGYTF
cdr3_nt: TGTGCCAGTCGGGGGGTGGGGATCCCCTATGGCTACACCTTC

v_call: TRBV27
d_call: TRBD2
clone_size: few
j_call: TRBJ2-5
cdr3_aa: CASSDGGQETQYF
cdr3_nt: TGTGCCAGCAGTGACGGGGGGCAAGAGACCCAGTACTTC

v_call: TRBV7-8
d_call: NA
clone_size: NA
j_call: TRBJ1-3
cdr3_aa: CASSPRTASGNTIYF
cdr3_nt: TGTGCCAGCAGCCCCCGGACAGCCTCTGGAAACACCATATATTTT

v_call: TRBV9
d_call: TRBD2
clone_size: NA
j_call: TRBJ2-1
cdr3_aa: CASSPTSGGFYNEQFF
cdr3_nt: TGTGCCAGCAGCCCCACTAGCGGGGGGTTCTACAATGAGCAGTTCTTC

v_call: TRBV9
d_call: TRBD2
clone_size: once
j_call: TRBJ2-7
cdr3_aa: CASSVEGGGAGEQYF
cdr3_nt: TGTGCCAGCAGCGTAGAGGGCGGGGGGGCCGGTGAGCAGTACTTC

v_call: TRBV19
d_call: TRBD1
clone_size: NA
j_call: TRBJ2-7
cdr3_aa: CASSMKTGGHYEQYF
cdr3_nt: TGTGCCAGTAGTATGAAGACAGGGGGACATTACGAGCAGTACTTC

v_call: TRBV7-2
d_call: TRBD1
clone_size: once
j_call: TRBJ1-2
cdr3_aa: CASSLKQGARGYGYTF
cdr3_nt: TGTGCCAGCAGCTTAAAACAGGGGGCGCGTGGCTATGGCTACACCTTC

v_call: TRBV19
d_call: TRBD2
clone_size: NA
j_call: TRBJ2-1
cdr3_aa: CASSGGRAGGAKEQFF
cdr3_nt: TGTGCCAGTAGTGGGGGAAGGGCGGGGGGTGCAAAGGAGCAGTTCTTC

v_call: TRBV6-1
d_call: NA
clone_size: few
j_call: TRBJ1-1
cdr3_aa: CATLRTEAFF
cdr3_nt: TGTGCCACCCTCCGGACTGAAGCTTTCTTT

v_call: TRBV10-1
d_call: NA
clone_size: NA
j_call: TRBJ1-1
cdr3_aa: CASSGRVGVNTEAFF
cdr3_nt: TGCGCCAGCAGTGGCAGGGTTGGGGTGAACACTGAAGCTTTCTTT

v_call: TRBV2
d_call: TRBD1
clone_size: few
j_call: TRBJ2-7
cdr3_aa: CASKSDRGSYEQYF
cdr3_nt: TGTGCCAGCAAATCGGACAGGGGTTCCTACGAGCAGTACTTC

v_call: TRBV7-3
d_call: TRBD1
clone_size: NA
j_call: TRBJ2-1
cdr3_aa: CASSLDRGQHNEQFF
cdr3_nt: TGTGCCAGCAGCTTGGACAGGGGGCAGCACAATGAGCAGTTCTTC

v_call: TRBV7-3
d_call: TRBD1
clone_size: NA
j_call: TRBJ2-7
cdr3_aa: CASSLTGQGSYEQYF
cdr3_nt: TGTGCCAGCAGCTTAACAGGACAGGGGTCCTACGAGCAGTACTTC

v_call: TRBV11-2
d_call: NA
clone_size: NA
j_call: TRBJ1-5
cdr3_aa: CASSLDRGQPQHF
cdr3_nt: TGTGCCAGCAGCTTAGACAGGGGTCAGCCCCAGCATTTT

v_call: TRBV4-3
d_call: TRBD2
clone_size: NA
j_call: TRBJ2-7
cdr3_aa: CASSRGSGGGYEQYF
cdr3_nt: TGCGCCAGCAGCCGCGGTAGCGGGGGGGGGTACGAGCAGTACTTC

v_call: TRBV7-3
d_call: NA
clone_size: NA
j_call: TRBJ2-5
cdr3_aa: CASSLKAGKETQYF
cdr3_nt: TGTGCCAGCAGCTTAAAGGCAGGGAAAGAGACCCAGTACTTC

v_call: TRBV11-2
d_call: TRBD2
clone_size: NA
j_call: TRBJ2-1
cdr3_aa: CASSQSPSGGAGNEQFF
cdr3_nt: TGTGCCAGCAGCCAAAGCCCTAGCGGGGGGGCCGGCAATGAGCAGTTCTTC

v_call: TRBV5-4
d_call: NA
clone_size: NA
j_call: TRBJ1-1
cdr3_aa: CASSIRGGTEAFF
cdr3_nt: TGTGCCAGCAGTATCAGGGGTGGGACTGAAGCTTTCTTT

v_call: TRBV14
d_call: NA
clone_size: NA
j_call: TRBJ1-2
cdr3_aa: CASSQGQNYGYTF
cdr3_nt: TGTGCCAGCAGCCAGGGACAAAACTATGGCTACACCTTC

v_call: TRBV7-9
d_call: TRBD1
clone_size: NA
j_call: TRBJ1-1
cdr3_aa: CASSLASRDRTEAFF
cdr3_nt: TGTGCCAGCAGCTTAGCATCCCGGGACAGGACTGAAGCTTTCTTT

v_call: TRBV7-7
d_call: NA
clone_size: NA
j_call: TRBJ2-3
cdr3_aa: CASSLGPEGPDTQYF
cdr3_nt: TGTGCTAGCAGCTTAGGGCCGGAGGGGCCAGATACGCAGTATTTT

v_call: TRBV19
d_call: NA
clone_size: NA
j_call: TRBJ1-1
cdr3_aa: CASSFHRAAMNTEAFF
cdr3_nt: TGTGCCAGTAGTTTCCACAGGGCAGCCATGAACACTGAAGCTTTCTTT

v_call: TRBV7-9
d_call: NA
clone_size: NA
j_call: TRBJ1-3
cdr3_aa: CASSPDTTGNTIYF
cdr3_nt: TGTGCCAGCAGCCCGGACACAACTGGAAACACCATATATTTT

v_call: TRBV5-4
d_call: NA
clone_size: NA
j_call: TRBJ2-1
cdr3_aa: CASSLSRWNEQFF
cdr3_nt: TGTGCCAGCAGCCTCAGCAGGTGGAATGAGCAGTTCTTC

v_call: TRBV5-8
d_call: NA
clone_size: NA
j_call: TRBJ2-7
cdr3_aa: CASSLGGRTQEQYF
cdr3_nt: TGTGCCAGCAGCTTGGGGGGAAGGACTCAGGAGCAGTACTTC

v_call: TRBV7-9
d_call: NA
clone_size: few
j_call: TRBJ1-1
cdr3_aa: CASLTSSSGNTEAFF
cdr3_nt: TGTGCCAGCCTCACCTCGTCTTCCGGGAACACTGAAGCTTTCTTT

v_call: TRBV4-2
d_call: TRBD1
clone_size: NA
j_call: TRBJ1-1
cdr3_aa: CASSRPGQGGTEAFF
cdr3_nt: TGTGCCAGCAGCCGACCGGGACAGGGAGGGACTGAAGCTTTCTTT

v_call: TRBV9
d_call: NA
clone_size: NA
j_call: TRBJ1-1
cdr3_aa: CASSSPYRGAFF
cdr3_nt: TGTGCCAGCAGCTCCCCATATAGGGGCGCTTTCTTT

v_call: TRBV6-8
d_call: TRBD2
clone_size: NA
j_call: TRBJ2-5
cdr3_aa: CASSYSETSGGFQETQYF
cdr3_nt: TGTGCCAGCAGTTACTCTGAGACTAGCGGGGGTTTCCAAGAGACCCAGTACTTC

v_call: TRBV7-2
d_call: TRBD1
clone_size: NA
j_call: TRBJ1-5
cdr3_aa: CASSALQGAGGNQPQHF
cdr3_nt: TGTGCCAGCAGCGCACTACAGGGGGCTGGGGGCAATCAGCCCCAGCATTTT

v_call: TRBV29-1
d_call: NA
clone_size: NA
j_call: TRBJ1-5
cdr3_aa: CSVLKGVDQPQHF
cdr3_nt: TGCAGCGTCCTGAAGGGGGTGGACCAGCCCCAGCATTTT

v_call: TRBV4-1
d_call: NA
clone_size: NA
j_call: TRBJ2-7
cdr3_aa: CASSQDQRLTYEQYF
cdr3_nt: TGCGCCAGCAGCCAAGATCAGCGGCTAACCTACGAGCAGTACTTC

v_call: TRBV2
d_call: TRBD2
clone_size: few
j_call: TRBJ2-7
cdr3_aa: CASGRTSPHEQYF
cdr3_nt: TGTGCCAGCGGGAGGACTAGTCCCCACGAGCAGTACTTC

v_call: TRBV11-2
d_call: TRBD1
clone_size: NA
j_call: TRBJ2-1
cdr3_aa: CASRRDRDDNEQFF
cdr3_nt: TGTGCCAGCCGGAGGGACAGGGACGACAATGAGCAGTTCTTC

v_call: TRBV15
d_call: TRBD1
clone_size: NA
j_call: TRBJ2-2
cdr3_aa: CATSSSRGKVGELFF
cdr3_nt: TGTGCCACCAGCAGTAGCAGGGGGAAGGTCGGGGAGCTGTTTTTT

v_call: TRBV29-1
d_call: NA
clone_size: few
j_call: TRBJ1-2
cdr3_aa: CSVETGGYTF
cdr3_nt: TGCAGCGTTGAGACGGGAGGCTACACCTTC

v_call: TRBV6-6
d_call: TRBD1
clone_size: NA
j_call: TRBJ2-7
cdr3_aa: CASSYPGQIYEQYF
cdr3_nt: TGTGCCAGCAGTTACCCGGGACAGATCTACGAGCAGTACTTC

v_call: TRBV6-6
d_call: NA
clone_size: NA
j_call: TRBJ2-5
cdr3_aa: CASSGGAQETQYF
cdr3_nt: TGTGCCAGCAGCGGTGGAGCCCAAGAGACCCAGTACTTC

v_call: TRBV19
d_call: TRBD1
clone_size: NA
j_call: TRBJ2-7
cdr3_aa: CASMRGTGTYEQYF
cdr3_nt: TGTGCCAGTATGAGAGGGACAGGTACCTACGAGCAGTACTTC

v_call: TRBV7-7
d_call: NA
clone_size: NA
j_call: TRBJ2-3
cdr3_aa: CASSSRGEDTQYF
cdr3_nt: TGTGCTAGCAGCAGCAGGGGGGAAGATACGCAGTATTTT

v_call: TRBV4-2
d_call: NA
clone_size: NA
j_call: TRBJ1-3
cdr3_aa: CASSQDWQKSSGNTIYF
cdr3_nt: TGTGCCAGCAGCCAAGATTGGCAGAAAAGCTCTGGAAACACCATATATTTT

v_call: TRBV5-6
d_call: NA
clone_size: NA
j_call: TRBJ1-2
cdr3_aa: CASSLTEPRNYGYTF
cdr3_nt: TGTGCCAGCAGCTTGACAGAACCCAGAAACTATGGCTACACCTTC

v_call: TRBV4-3
d_call: NA
clone_size: NA
j_call: TRBJ1-5
cdr3_aa: CASSRWRGGQPQHF
cdr3_nt: TGCGCCAGCAGCCGCTGGCGCGGGGGCCAGCCCCAGCATTTT

v_call: TRBV4-3
d_call: TRBD2
clone_size: few
j_call: TRBJ2-3
cdr3_aa: CASSQDLAGALFTDTQYF
cdr3_nt: TGCGCCAGCAGCCAAGATCTAGCGGGGGCCCTTTTCACAGATACGCAGTATTTT

v_call: TRBV7-9
d_call: NA
clone_size: few
j_call: TRBJ2-7
cdr3_aa: CASSPNRESKQYF
cdr3_nt: TGTGCCAGCAGCCCCAACAGGGAGAGTAAGCAGTACTTC

v_call: TRBV6-1
d_call: NA
clone_size: NA
j_call: TRBJ1-1
cdr3_aa: CASTTGQSTEAFF
cdr3_nt: TGTGCCAGCACCACGGGACAATCCACTGAAGCTTTCTTT

v_call: TRBV7-3
d_call: TRBD2
clone_size: NA
j_call: TRBJ2-6
cdr3_aa: CSSSLAGSGANVLTF
cdr3_nt: TGTTCCAGCAGCTTAGCGGGGTCCGGGGCCAACGTCCTGACTTTC